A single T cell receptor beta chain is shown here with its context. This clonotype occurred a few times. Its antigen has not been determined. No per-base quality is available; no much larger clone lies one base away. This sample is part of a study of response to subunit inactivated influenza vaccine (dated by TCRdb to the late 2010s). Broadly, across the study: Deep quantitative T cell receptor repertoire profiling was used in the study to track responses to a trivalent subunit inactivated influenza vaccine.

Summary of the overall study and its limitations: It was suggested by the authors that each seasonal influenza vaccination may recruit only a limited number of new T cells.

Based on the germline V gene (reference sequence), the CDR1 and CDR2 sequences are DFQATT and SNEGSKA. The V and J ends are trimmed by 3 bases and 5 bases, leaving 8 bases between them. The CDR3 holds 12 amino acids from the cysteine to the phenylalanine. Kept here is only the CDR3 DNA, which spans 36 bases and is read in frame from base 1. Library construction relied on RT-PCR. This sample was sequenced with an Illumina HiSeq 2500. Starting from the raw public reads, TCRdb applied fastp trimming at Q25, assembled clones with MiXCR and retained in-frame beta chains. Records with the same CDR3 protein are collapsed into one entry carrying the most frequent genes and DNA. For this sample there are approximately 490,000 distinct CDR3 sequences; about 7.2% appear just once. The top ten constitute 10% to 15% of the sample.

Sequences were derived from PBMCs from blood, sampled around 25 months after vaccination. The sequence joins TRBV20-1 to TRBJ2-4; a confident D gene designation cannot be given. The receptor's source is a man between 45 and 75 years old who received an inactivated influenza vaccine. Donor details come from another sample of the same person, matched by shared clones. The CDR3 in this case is CSASPGENIQYF. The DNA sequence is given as TGCAGTGCTAGCCCAGGAGAAAACATTCAGTACTTC.